These 2 T cell receptor beta chains were sequenced from one sample in a study of T-cell reconstitution after alpha-beta-depleted transplantation in children (dated by TCRdb to 2016 to 2018). The protocol used for the library was PCR. Sequencing was carried out with an Illumina HiSeq 2500. Molecular barcoding was employed in the preparation of TCR libraries, with unique molecular identifiers being used to normalize TCRbeta repertoire quantification. TCRdb ran its own pipeline on the public reads, namely fastp trimming at Q25 and MiXCR clone calling, and kept in-frame beta chains. All rows with the same CDR3 protein become a single entry with the most common DNA and genes. Present in this sample are almost 400,000 distinct CDR3 sequences, 20% of which were seen just once. The leading ten clones occupy 3.5% to 4% of the sample. The sample consisted of PBMCs from the stem cell graft donor, taken from the stem cell graft. These receptors were taken from a human donor who donated a stem cell graft to a child with acute myeloid leukemia.

The chain links TRBV28 to TRBJ1-1; a weak D match, TRBD1 (5 bases). This CDR3 has 15 residues. Trimming took 2 bases from V and 8 from J, leaving 18 bases between them. Germline CDR1 reads MDHEN; CDR2 reads SYDVKM. CDR3 sequence: CASSLRGAGFGEAFF. The CDR3 DNA reads TGTGCCAGCAGTTTAAGGGGAGCAGGGTTCGGGGAAGCTTTCTTT.

The gene calls are TRBV5-1 and TRBJ1-1; tentatively, D is TRBD1 (6 bases). Germline CDR1 reads SGHRS; CDR2 reads YFSETQ. V shed 0 bases and J shed 1 base, with 10 bases lying between them. The CDR3 has 15 amino acids. The CDR3 here is CASSLGQARNTEAFF. CDR3 in DNA: TGCGCCAGCAGCTTGGGACAGGCCCGGAACACTGAAGCTTTCTTT.